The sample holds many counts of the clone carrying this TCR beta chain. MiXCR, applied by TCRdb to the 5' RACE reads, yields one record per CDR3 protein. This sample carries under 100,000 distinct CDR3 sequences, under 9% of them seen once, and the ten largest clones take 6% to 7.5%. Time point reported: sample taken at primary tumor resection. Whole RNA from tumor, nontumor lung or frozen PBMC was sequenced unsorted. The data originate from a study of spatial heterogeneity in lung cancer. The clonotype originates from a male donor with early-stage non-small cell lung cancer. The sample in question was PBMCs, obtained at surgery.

The CDR3 region has the DNA TGTGCCAGCAGCTCACAGGGGGCTTTGATGCACACTGAAGCTTTCTTT. Protein sequence: CASSSQGALMHTEAFF. The chain has TRBV7-9 and TRBJ1-1; 9 nucleotides match TRBD1. The junction had 9 bases not matched to a gene; V was cut back by 4 bases and J by 3 bases. Germline values: CDR1 SEHNR, CDR2 FQNEAQ (reference sequence). The CDR3 is 16 residues long.